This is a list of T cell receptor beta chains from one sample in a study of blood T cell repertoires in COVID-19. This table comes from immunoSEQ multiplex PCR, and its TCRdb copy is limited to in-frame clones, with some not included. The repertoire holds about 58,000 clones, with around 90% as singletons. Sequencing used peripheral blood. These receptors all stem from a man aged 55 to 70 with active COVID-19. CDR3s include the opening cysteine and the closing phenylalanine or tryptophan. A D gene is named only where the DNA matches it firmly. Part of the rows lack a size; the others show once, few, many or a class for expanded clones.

CASSPGTSGGLSTDTQYF TGCGCCAGCAGCCCTGGGACTAGCGGGGGCCTTAGCACAGATACGCAGTATTTT TRBJ2-3 TRBD2 TRBV5-1 -
CASSLRDNFGTQYF TGTGCCAGCAGTCTCCGGGACAACTTCGGGACCCAGTACTTC TRBJ2-5 - TRBV27 -
CASSLVGTGNSPLHF TGTGCCAGCAGCTTAGTGGGGACAGGGAATTCACCCCTCCACTTT TRBJ1-6 TRBD1 TRBV7-6 -
CASSQGGEYNEQFF TGCGCCAGCAGCCAAGGGGGGGAGTACAATGAGCAGTTCTTC TRBJ2-1 - TRBV4-1 -
CASSPPWRGRSYEQYF TGTGCCAGCAGTCCACCATGGCGGGGCAGGTCCTACGAGCAGTACTTC TRBJ2-7 - TRBV27 -
CASSRNGEVTEAFF TGTGCCAGCAGCAGAAATGGGGAGGTCACTGAAGCTTTCTTT TRBJ1-1 - TRBV27 -
CASSVAGQIRSGNTIYF TGTGCCAGCAGCGTAGCAGGACAGATTCGCTCTGGAAACACCATATATTTT TRBJ1-3 - TRBV9 -
CASSLTGLAGGSLVYEQYF TGTGCCAGCAGCTTGACAGGACTAGCGGGGGGGTCCTTAGTGTACGAGCAGTACTTC TRBJ2-7 TRBD2 TRBV5-4 -
CAISVIRASSYEQYF TGTGCCATCAGTGTTATCCGAGCGAGCTCCTACGAGCAGTACTTC TRBJ2-7 - TRBV10-3 -
CASSLGGTGELFF TGTGCCAGCAGCCTAGGGGGAACCGGGGAGCTGTTTTTT TRBJ2-2 - TRBV12-3/TRBV12-4 -
CAISVGQAPSTDTQYF TGTGCCATCAGTGTTGGGCAGGCCCCTAGCACAGATACGCAGTATTTT TRBJ2-3 - TRBV10-3 -
CASSLDPARPQETQYF TGTGCCAGCAGCTTGGACCCAGCGCGCCCGCAAGAGACCCAGTACTTC TRBJ2-5 - TRBV5-4 few
CASSSPGGGVNEQFF TGTGCCAGCAGTTCCCCCGGCGGGGGGGTCAATGAGCAGTTCTTC TRBJ2-1 TRBD2 TRBV6-2/TRBV6-3 -
CASSLLAGELRTQYF TGTGCCAGCAGCTTATTGGCGGGGGAACTACGGACCCAGTACTTC TRBJ2-5 TRBD2 TRBV7-3 -
CASSLDRADGQPQHF TGTGCCAGCAGCCTCGACAGGGCCGACGGTCAGCCCCAGCATTTT TRBJ1-5 TRBD1 TRBV5-5 -
CASRLYFPEGRNYEQYF TGTGCCAGCAGGTTATATTTTCCGGAGGGACGGAACTACGAGCAGTACTTC TRBJ2-7 - TRBV11-2 -
CASSPGLAKNIQYF TGTGCCAGCAGCCCAGGACTAGCCAAAAACATTCAGTACTTC TRBJ2-4 - TRBV5-6 once